Shown below are 22 T cell receptor beta chains from a single sample sequenced in a study of read filtering for tumor transcriptome and immune sequencing. From approximately 400 ng of RNA, a library with molecular barcoded alpha/delta and beta/gamma adaptors was made. MiXCR, applied by TCRdb to the reads, yields one record per CDR3 protein. The sample contains about 47,000 distinct CDR3 sequences, approximately 12% of which appear only once. The sample taken for sequencing was a population of CD138-negative cells sorted from bone marrow. Source of these receptors: a donor over 35 with multiple myeloma.

This clonotype was seen at least ten times. This chain uses TRBV7-8 with TRBJ1-1; no definite D call. V was pared by 2 bases and J by 0 bases, with 7 bases between. Per germline, CDR1 SGHVS and CDR2 FQNEAQ. This CDR3 is 14 amino acids long. CDR3 loop: CASSLTQLNTEAFF. Written as DNA, the CDR3 is TGTGCCAGCAGCTTAACCCAGCTGAACACTGAAGCTTTCTTT. Full variable domain (remainder filled in from reference TRBV7-8 and TRBJ1-1): GAGVSQSPRYKVAKRGQDVALRCDPISGHVSLFWYQQALGQGPEFLTYFQNEAQLDKSGLPSDRFFAERPEGSVSTLKIQRTQQEDSAVYLCASSLTQLNTEAFFGQGTRLTVV.

The rearrangement links TRBV6-5 to TRBJ1-3; no firm D call. Germline loops: CDR1 MNHEY, CDR2 SVGAGI. This CDR3 is 16 amino acids long. V was pared by 0 bases and J by 0 bases, with 9 bases between. The CDR3 sequence: CASSYSIGLSGNTIYF. The CDR3 nucleotides are TGTGCCAGCAGTTACTCGATCGGGCTCTCTGGAAACACCATATATTTT.

A remark on this clonotype: At one of its ends the junction is not consistent with the germline gene, which may arise from a read error. The chain has TRBV14 and TRBJ2-1; no firm D call. CDR1 is SGHDN and CDR2 is FVKESK in the germline V gene. This CDR3 spans 12 amino acids. In DNA, the CDR3 is TGTGCCGGCAGCCAAGATCTCATTGAGCAGTTCTTC. Encoded protein: CAGSQDLIEQFF. The whole variable domain, filled in from reference TRBV14 and TRBJ2-1, reads EAGVTQFPSHSVIEKGQTVTLRCDPISGHDNLYWYRRVMGKEIKFLLHFVKESKQDESGMPNNRFLAERTGGTYSTLKVQPAELEDSGVYFCAGSQDLIEQFFGPGTRLTVL.

About this clonotype: Given a far larger clone just one base away, this is likely a sequencing read error. The rearrangement uses TRBV12-3 or TRBV12-4 and TRBJ2-1; possible D gene TRBD2, 6 bases. This CDR3 is built from 11 residues. V was clipped by 5 bases and J by 12 bases, with 11 bases between them. CDR3 protein: CASSERVGQFF. CDR3 nucleotides: TGTGCCAGCAGTGAGCGGGTTGGGCAGTTCTTC.

The V gene is TRBV7-2, the J gene TRBJ2-5; D is undetermined. V lost 6 bases to trimming and J lost 5 bases, with 10 bases between them. The CDR3 contains 12 residues. Germline V CDR1 and CDR2: SGHTA, FQGNSA. CDR3 DNA: TGTGCCAGCAGTTCCACCCGGGAGACCCAGTACTTC. This sequence encodes CASSSTRETQYF.

This clonotype occurred many times. The chain combines TRBV7-3 with TRBJ2-2; D unclear. Trimming cost V 2 bases and J 5 bases, with 6 bases left between them. Germline CDR1 is SGHTA and CDR2 is FQGTGA. CDR3 length: 13 amino acids. The CDR3 DNA reads TGTGCCAGCAGCTTATCAGCTACCGGGGAGCTGTTTTTT. The encoded protein is CASSLSATGELFF. Together with reference TRBV7-3 and TRBJ2-2, the CDR3 gives the full variable domain: GAGVSQTPSNKVTEKGKYVELRCDPISGHTALYWYRQSLGQGPEFLIYFQGTGAADDSGLPNDRFFAVRPEGSVSTLKIQRTERGDSAVYLCASSLSATGELFFGEGSRLTVL.

This clonotype has a count of ten or more. This chain connects TRBV20-1 to TRBJ2-4; maybe TRBD2 (6 bases). CDR3 length: 14 amino acids. Trimming stripped 6 bases from V and 0 bases from J, with 12 bases between. Germline V gives CDR1 DFQATT, CDR2 SNEGSKA (reference sequence). Here the CDR3 DNA reads TGCAGTGCAGGGCTAGCGTTAGCCAAAAACATTCAGTACTTC. Its translation: CSAGLALAKNIQYF.

This clonotype was detected ten times or more. The chain joins TRBV20-1 to TRBJ2-2; a possible D gene is TRBD1 (6 bases). The CDR3 spans 14 residues. Trimming left V 3 bases short and J 5 bases short, with 13 bases between. CDR1 is DFQATT, CDR2 SNEGSKA, per germline (reference sequence). CDR3 coding DNA: TGCAGTGCTAGGACAGGTTCGGGGACCGGGGAGCTGTTTTTT. Translation gives CSARTGSGTGELFF.

The rearrangement links TRBV29-1 to TRBJ1-1; D is uncertain. The V and J ends lost 1 base and 0 bases respectively, with 9 bases between them. The CDR3 consists of 14 residues. CDR1 and CDR2 (germline): SQVTM, ANQGSEA. CDR3 amino acids: CSVEGAAVNTEAFF. Here the CDR3 DNA reads TGCAGCGTTGAAGGTGCTGCTGTGAACACTGAAGCTTTCTTT.

This clonotype was detected ten times or more. The chain is built from TRBV18 and TRBJ2-7, with D possibly being TRBD1 (5 bases). Germline V CDR1 and CDR2: KGHSH, LQKENI. With 3 bases removed from V and 3 bases from J, the gap between germline ends came to 9 bases. The CDR3 has 13 amino acids. CDR3 bases: TGTGCCAGCTCACCCCAGACAGACTACGAGCAGTACTTC. As protein: CASSPQTDYEQYF.

This clonotype was detected many times. The rearrangement joins TRBV19 to TRBJ2-7, with TRBD2 identical over 8 bases. V was pared by 3 bases and J by 6 bases, with 10 bases of the junction left unmatched. The CDR3 is 15 residues long. Germline V gene lookup returns CDR1 LNHDA and CDR2 SQIVND (reference sequence). The CDR3 here is CASSISSAGVGEQYF. In DNA, the CDR3 is TGTGCCAGTAGTATCTCTTCAGCGGGAGTGGGCGAGCAGTACTTC. The whole variable domain, filled in from reference TRBV19 and TRBJ2-7, reads DGGITQSPKYLFRKEGQNVTLSCEQNLNHDAMYWYRQDPGQGLRLIYYSQIVNDFQKGDIAEGYSVSREKKESFPLTVTSAQKNPTAFYLCASSISSAGVGEQYFGPGTRLTVT.

This clonotype was seen repeatedly, ten times or more. The chain has TRBV7-2 and TRBJ2-1, with 11 bases aligning to TRBD2. The CDR3 totals 16 residues. Trimming cost V 4 bases and J 3 bases; bases outside gene matches: 5. The germline V gene encodes CDR1 SGHTA and CDR2 FQGNSA. CDR3 in amino acids: CASSSTSGKYYNEQFF. In DNA form, the CDR3 reads TGTGCCAGCAGCTCGACTAGCGGGAAATACTACAATGAGCAGTTCTTC.

This clonotype was counted at least ten times. The V and J genes are TRBV28 and TRBJ2-7, with D hard to call. Trimming stripped 3 bases from V and 3 bases from J, with 6 bases between. This CDR3 is built from 12 residues. The V gene's germline CDR1 is MDHEN and CDR2 SYDVKM. CDR3 coding DNA: TGTGCCAGCAGTTTTCTACGCTACGAGCAGTACTTC. Its translation: CASSFLRYEQYF. The entire variable domain, with the rest obtained from reference TRBV28 and TRBJ2-7, is as follows: DVKVTQSSRYLVKRTGEKVFLECVQDMDHENMFWYRQDPGLGLRLIYFSYDVKMKEKGDIPEGYSVSREKKERFSLILESASTNQTSMYLCASSFLRYEQYFGPGTRLTVT.

The table lists this clonotype with many counts. The V gene is TRBV20-1, the J gene TRBJ2-1; TRBD2 aligns across 10 bases. This CDR3 comprises 11 residues. The V segment lost 5 bases and the J segment 12 bases; nucleotides outside the gene matches: 4. CDR1 and CDR2 from the germline V gene are DFQATT and SNEGSKA (reference sequence). The DNA for the CDR3 is TGCAGTGCTTCTAGCGGGAGAGGGCAGTTCTTC. Amino acids: CSASSGRGQFF.

This clonotype was seen at least ten times. This rearrangement joins TRBV7-2 to TRBJ2-1; 7 nucleotides match TRBD2. V dropped 1 base and J dropped 7; count of bases not matched to a gene: 10. Per the germline V gene, CDR1 is SGHTA and CDR2 is FQGNSA. The CDR3 covers 16 residues. The CDR3 DNA sequence: TGTGCCAGCAGCTTAGACGGCGGGAGTAAGAAGAATGAGCAGTTCTTC. Encoded protein: CASSLDGGSKKNEQFF.

This clonotype was recorded at least ten times. J is TRBJ2-2 and V is TRBV20-1, with D uncertain. Trimming shortened V by 5 bases and J by 4 bases, and 8 bases separated the two germline ends. This CDR3 spans 12 amino acids. From germline, CDR1 is DFQATT and CDR2 SNEGSKA (reference sequence). The CDR3: CSAAGLTGELFF. The CDR3 DNA is TGCAGTGCTGCAGGTCTCACCGGGGAGCTGTTTTTT.

A word on this clonotype: Its ends do not fully match the called genes, so a read error is possible. The chain is built from TRBV27 and TRBJ1-4; the D is unclear. CDR1 is MNHEY, CDR2 SMNVEV, per germline (reference sequence). CDR3 length: 17 amino acids. CDR3 sequence reads: CASSTRRSTTTYEELFF. The CDR3 DNA sequence: TGTGCCAGCAGTACCCGACGTTCTACAACAACTTATGAAGAACTGTTTTTT.

As for this clonotype: A much larger clone lies a single base off, so this may be a read error. The chain joins TRBV6-2 or TRBV6-3 to TRBJ2-1; D unresolved. The germline gives CDR1 MNHEY, CDR2 SVGEGT. The CDR3 is 14 residues long. CDR3 loop: CASSLGGTLNGQFF. The CDR3 bases are TGTGCCAGCAGTTTGGGCGGTACTCTCAATGGGCAGTTCTTC.

The table lists this clonotype with many counts. The chain links TRBV12-3 or TRBV12-4 to TRBJ1-5, with TRBD1 matching over 8 bases. The CDR3 consists of 13 residues. Germline trimming cut 10 bases from V and 5 bases from J; bases unmatched to any gene: 7. The CDR3, as DNA: TGTGCCACTCGTGCAGGGGGCTATCAGCCCCAGCATTTT. This sequence encodes CATRAGGYQPQHF.

This clonotype came up many times. J is TRBJ1-2 and V is TRBV20-1; no reliable D call. V was cut by 2 bases and J by 6 bases, with 10 bases left in between. The CDR3 is made up of 12 amino acids. Germline CDR1 and CDR2: DFQATT and SNEGSKA (reference sequence). The CDR3 DNA is TGCAGTGCTAGATTGACGGCGGATGGCTACACCTTC. It is translated as CSARLTADGYTF.

This clonotype has a count of ten or more. The V call is TRBV5-4, the J call TRBJ2-6; 7 nucleotides agree with TRBD2. Trimming cost V 6 bases and J 0 bases; bases outside gene matches: 12. Germline V gene data show CDR1 as SGHNT and CDR2 as YYREEE (reference sequence). The CDR3 contains 18 residues. CDR3 protein: CASTHGAGRISGANVLTF. CDR3 sequence (DNA): TGTGCCAGCACCCACGGAGCGGGAAGGATCTCTGGGGCCAACGTCCTGACTTTC.

This clonotype has at least ten counts. The V call is TRBV15, the J call TRBJ2-1; 7 bases match TRBD1. V shed 1 base and J 5 bases; nucleotides not matched to a gene: 11. The CDR3 runs 17 residues. Per germline, CDR1 LNHNV and CDR2 YYDKDF (reference sequence). The CDR3, as DNA: TGTGCCACCAGCAGAGGAAATAACAGGGGAGTAAACAATGAGCAGTTCTTC. Its translation: CATSRGNNRGVNNEQFF.